These 2 T cell receptor beta chains share one sample of origin, sequenced in a study of PD-L1 blockade in urothelial cancer. The repertoire was sequenced with immunoSEQ multiplex PCR; TCRdb's copy has only in-frame clones and lacks some. The sample contains under 30,000 clones, approximately 89% of which appear only once. The starting material was PBMCs, obtained around atezolizumab (anti-PD-L1) treatment. All receptors come from a man aged 50 to 59 with urothelial cancer.

V gene TRBV11-2 combines with J gene TRBJ1-3, with D possibly TRBD1 on 6 matching bases. The V gene lost 6 bases and the J gene lost 0 bases, with 15 bases spanning the gap. There are 16 residues in the CDR3. Germline V gene sequence: CDR1 SGHAT, CDR2 FQNNGV. The CDR3 is CASRIQGRGSGNTIYF. CDR3 nucleotide sequence: TGTGCCAGCAGGATACAGGGCAGGGGCTCTGGAAACACCATATATTTT.

V is TRBV29-1 and J is TRBJ2-2; 14 bases fit TRBD2. The CDR3 runs 15 residues. V lost 6 bases and J lost 1; bases outside the gene matches: 1. Germline loops: CDR1 SQVTM, CDR2 ANQGSEA. This CDR3 is CSVGTSGRNTGELFF. The CDR3 region has the DNA TGCAGCGTCGGGACTAGCGGGAGGAACACCGGGGAGCTGTTTTTT.